The rows below give T cell receptor beta chains drawn from one sample of a study of CD8 T cells in ankylosing spondylitis. TCRdb fed the 5' RACE reads into MiXCR, producing one record per CDR3 protein. Of around 220,000 distinct CDR3 sequences in the sample, over 9.5% were seen once. Sequenced: blood, either unsorted or a sorted T cell fraction (not recorded which). The receptors originated from a male donor with ankylosing spondylitis or in good health (not recorded which). CDR3s include the opening cysteine and the closing phenylalanine or tryptophan. The order of the fields is clone size, D gene, V gene, J gene, CDR3 protein, CDR3 DNA. The D gene is left open where the match is weak. Clone size is given for some rows only: seen once, a few or many times, or a class if the clone is expanded.

size: few; D: TRBD2; V: TRBV6-1; J: TRBJ2-3; CDR3: CASTRAGITDTQYF; DNA: TGTGCCAGCACGCGAGCGGGGATCACAGATACGCAGTATTTT
size: many; D: NA; V: TRBV5-1; J: TRBJ2-2; CDR3: CASSPSDRQNTGELFF; DNA: TGCGCCAGCAGCCCATCCGACAGACAGAACACCGGGGAGCTGTTTTTT
size: NA; D: NA; V: TRBV5-1; J: TRBJ2-3; CDR3: CASRHGWDENTQYF; DNA: TGCGCCAGCAGGCATGGTTGGGACGAGAATACGCAGTATTTT
size: NA; D: TRBD2; V: TRBV15; J: TRBJ2-3; CDR3: CATRNTRGLDTDTQYF; DNA: TGTGCCACCAGGAATACTAGGGGACTAGACACAGATACGCAGTATTTT
size: NA; D: NA; V: TRBV16; J: TRBJ1-2; CDR3: CASSPGTGIDGYTF; DNA: TGTGCCAGCAGCCCGGGAACAGGGATTGATGGCTACACCTTC
size: many; D: NA; V: TRBV28; J: TRBJ1-1; CDR3: CASSLLFRATSTEAFF; DNA: TGTGCCAGCAGTTTGTTATTTCGGGCCACGAGCACTGAAGCTTTCTTT
size: many; D: NA; V: TRBV5-1; J: TRBJ2-3; CDR3: CASSLMGSTDTQYF; DNA: TGCGCCAGCAGCTTGATGGGGAGCACAGATACGCAGTATTTT
size: NA; D: NA; V: TRBV28; J: TRBJ1-6; CDR3: CASSPVGRVGSPLHF; DNA: TGTGCCAGCAGCCCAGTGGGAAGGGTAGGCTCACCCCTCCACTTT
size: many; D: NA; V: TRBV6-5; J: TRBJ2-2; CDR3: CASSYMAGVPGELFF; DNA: TGTGCCAGCAGTTACATGGCAGGGGTACCCGGGGAGCTGTTTTTT
size: many; D: NA; V: TRBV27; J: TRBJ2-1; CDR3: CASSLGRLNEQFF; DNA: TGTGCCAGCAGTTTAGGACGGCTCAATGAGCAGTTCTTC
size: NA; D: TRBD2; V: TRBV20-1; J: TRBJ2-5; CDR3: CSALSGEEETQYF; DNA: TGCAGTGCCCTTAGCGGGGAGGAAGAGACCCAGTACTTC
size: few; D: NA; V: TRBV15; J: TRBJ1-5; CDR3: CATSRDEGAHQPQHF; DNA: TGTGCCACCAGCAGAGATGAGGGTGCCCATCAGCCCCAGCATTTT
size: many; D: TRBD1; V: TRBV7-2; J: TRBJ2-2; CDR3: CASSYTPQGAGTGELFF; DNA: TGTGCCAGCAGCTACACCCCTCAGGGGGCTGGCACCGGGGAGCTGTTTTTT
size: many; D: NA; V: TRBV11-1; J: TRBJ2-2; CDR3: CASSLPPSRQGYTGELFF; DNA: TGTGCCAGCAGCCTACCCCCGTCCCGGCAGGGGTACACCGGGGAGCTGTTTTTT
size: many; D: TRBD1; V: TRBV12-3/TRBV12-4; J: TRBJ2-5; CDR3: CASSSTGPETQYF; DNA: TGTGCCAGCAGTTCGACAGGGCCCGAGACCCAGTACTTC
size: many; D: NA; V: TRBV14; J: TRBJ2-2; CDR3: CASEQHGELFF; DNA: TGTGCCAGCGAACAGCACGGGGAGCTGTTTTTT
size: many; D: NA; V: TRBV19; J: TRBJ1-1; CDR3: CASSIRSSFEAFF; DNA: TGTGCCAGTAGTATAAGGTCGTCTTTTGAAGCTTTCTTT
size: many; D: TRBD2; V: TRBV7-2; J: TRBJ2-7; CDR3: CASSSSGGNYEQYF; DNA: TGTGCCAGCAGCTCGAGCGGGGGGAACTACGAGCAGTACTTC
size: many; D: NA; V: TRBV20-1; J: TRBJ2-5; CDR3: CSASYGLQETQYF; DNA: TGCAGTGCTAGCTACGGACTGCAAGAGACCCAGTACTTC
size: many; D: NA; V: TRBV20-1; J: TRBJ1-5; CDR3: CSATGRLNQPQHF; DNA: TGCAGTGCTACGGGGCGCCTCAATCAGCCCCAGCATTTT
size: NA; D: TRBD1; V: TRBV7-6; J: TRBJ1-1; CDR3: CASSQLDRGTEAFF; DNA: TGTGCCAGCAGCCAACTGGACAGGGGAACTGAAGCTTTCTTT
size: many; D: TRBD1; V: TRBV28; J: TRBJ2-1; CDR3: CASSLIFDRGIYNEQFF; DNA: TGTGCCAGCAGTTTAATCTTCGACAGGGGGATCTACAATGAGCAGTTCTTC
size: many; D: TRBD1; V: TRBV5-1; J: TRBJ2-7; CDR3: CATRNGQGGSYEQYF; DNA: TGCGCCACGCGAAATGGACAGGGCGGTTCCTACGAGCAGTACTTC
size: many; D: NA; V: TRBV24-1; J: TRBJ2-5; CDR3: CATSDRLPETQYF; DNA: TGTGCCACCAGTGACCGACTTCCGGAGACCCAGTACTTC
size: few; D: NA; V: TRBV7-9; J: TRBJ2-2; CDR3: CASSFHGTGELFF; DNA: TGTGCCAGCAGCTTTCACGGGACCGGGGAGCTGTTTTTT
size: NA; D: TRBD2; V: TRBV10-1; J: TRBJ2-7; CDR3: CASSESSGGLSYEQYF; DNA: TGCGCCAGCAGTGAGTCTAGCGGGGGCCTCTCCTACGAGCAGTACTTC
size: many; D: TRBD1; V: TRBV28; J: TRBJ1-2; CDR3: CASRTPGQGYGYTF; DNA: TGTGCCAGCAGAACACCGGGACAGGGCTATGGCTACACCTTC
size: NA; D: TRBD1; V: TRBV7-2; J: TRBJ1-2; CDR3: CASSGGQFYGYTF; DNA: TGTGCCAGCAGCGGGGGACAGTTCTATGGCTACACCTTC
size: many; D: NA; V: TRBV7-2; J: TRBJ1-5; CDR3: CASSLERSSNQPQHF; DNA: TGTGCCAGCAGCTTAGAACGGAGTTCCAATCAGCCCCAGCATTTT
size: many; D: TRBD1; V: TRBV20-1; J: TRBJ2-2; CDR3: CSAKPTGGYAGELFF; DNA: TGCAGTGCTAAACCGACAGGGGGCTATGCCGGGGAGCTGTTTTTT
size: many; D: NA; V: TRBV27; J: TRBJ2-3; CDR3: CASSWRAGDTQYF; DNA: TGTGCCAGCAGTTGGCGGGCGGGAGATACGCAGTATTTT
size: NA; D: NA; V: TRBV19; J: TRBJ1-5; CDR3: CASCREFANQPQHF; DNA: TGTGCCAGCTGTCGGGAGTTTGCAAATCAGCCCCAGCATTTT
size: few; D: TRBD2; V: TRBV20-1; J: TRBJ2-3; CDR3: CSARDAGGLTDTQYF; DNA: TGCAGTGCTAGAGATGCGGGGGGGCTGACAGATACGCAGTATTTT
size: many; D: NA; V: TRBV27; J: TRBJ2-5; CDR3: CASSPWTEQETQYF; DNA: TGTGCCAGCAGCCCATGGACAGAGCAAGAGACCCAGTACTTC
size: few; D: NA; V: TRBV5-1; J: TRBJ2-1; CDR3: CASSPGRNEQFF; DNA: TGCGCCAGCAGCCCGGGACGAAATGAGCAGTTCTTC
size: many; D: TRBD1; V: TRBV5-1; J: TRBJ1-1; CDR3: CASSLDLDREEAFF; DNA: TGCGCCAGCAGCTTGGACCTGGACAGGGAGGAAGCTTTCTTT
size: NA; D: TRBD1; V: TRBV6-5; J: TRBJ2-2; CDR3: CASSSGTGAATGELFF; DNA: TGTGCCAGCAGTTCAGGGACAGGGGCCGCCACCGGGGAGCTGTTTTTT
size: NA; D: TRBD1; V: TRBV3-1; J: TRBJ2-2; CDR3: CASSRTGSGELSF; DNA: TGTGCCAGCAGCCGGACAGGGTCAGGGGAGCTGTCTTTT
size: NA; D: TRBD1; V: TRBV19; J: TRBJ1-1; CDR3: CASSIVQDRGRTEAFF; DNA: TGTGCCAGTAGTATAGTCCAGGACAGGGGAAGGACTGAAGCTTTCTTT
size: NA; D: NA; V: TRBV3-1; J: TRBJ2-7; CDR3: CASSHPEGSKAYEQYF; DNA: TGTGCCAGCAGCCACCCCGAAGGGAGCAAAGCCTACGAGCAGTACTTC
size: many; D: TRBD2; V: TRBV5-1; J: TRBJ2-5; CDR3: CASSGGTSGKETQYF; DNA: TGCGCCAGCAGCGGAGGGACTAGCGGGAAAGAGACCCAGTACTTC
size: many; D: TRBD1; V: TRBV7-2; J: TRBJ1-3; CDR3: CASSWTGGNTIYF; DNA: TGTGCCAGCAGCTGGACAGGCGGAAACACCATATATTTT
size: NA; D: NA; V: TRBV5-1; J: TRBJ1-2; CDR3: CASSLADNYGYPF; DNA: TGCGCCAGCAGCTTGGCAGATAACTATGGCTACCCCTTC
size: NA; D: NA; V: TRBV15; J: TRBJ2-3; CDR3: CATSRATTDTQYF; DNA: TGTGCCACCAGCAGAGCTACTACAGATACGCAGTATTTT
size: many; D: NA; V: TRBV6-5; J: TRBJ1-5; CDR3: CASSYSMPGLRDQPQHF; DNA: TGTGCCAGCAGTTACTCGATGCCGGGACTGAGAGATCAGCCCCAGCATTTT
size: NA; D: NA; V: TRBV15; J: TRBJ2-5; CDR3: CATSRTPGHLQETQYF; DNA: TGTGCCACCAGCAGAACACCGGGACATCTCCAAGAGACCCAGTACTTC
size: many; D: NA; V: TRBV5-5; J: TRBJ2-7; CDR3: CASSLGDHYEQYF; DNA: TGTGCCAGCAGCTTGGGCGACCACTACGAGCAGTACTTC